This entry concerns a single T cell receptor (beta chain). Its target is unknown. TCRdb processed the PCR reads anew with MiXCR; each CDR3 protein has one entry. The table shows about 20,000 distinct CDR3 sequences, with about 60% occurring only once. In germline, CDR1 is LNHNV, CDR2 YYDKDF (reference sequence). The V gene lost 3 bases and the J gene lost 2 bases, with 13 bases spanning the gap. The CDR3 has 16 amino acids. Recorded positive PCR dates fall between March and December 2020, preceding US Alpha, Beta and Delta variants. These data belong to a study of vaccination and CD4 T cells after COVID-19. At the level of the study: It was a median about 93 days after diagnosis, with a range of 35 to 161, that post-COVID samples were drawn.

Whole-study findings and limits: Early timepoints after natural infection were not analyzed in these convalescent patients. In convalescent patients, a median roughly 90% of post-vaccine SARS-CoV-2-reactive clones appeared only after vaccination.

The source is a human donor who had recovered from COVID-19. This chain connects TRBV15 to TRBJ1-4, with unresolved D. This sample comprised CD4+ T cells from blood, obtained before SARS-CoV-2 vaccination. The CDR3, as DNA: TGTGCCACCAGCAGTGGCGGCCTGAGGACTAATGAAAAACTGTTTTTT. It is translated as CATSSGGLRTNEKLFF.